These 14 T cell receptor beta chains came from one sample sequenced in a study of T-cell memory formation after mild COVID-19. One entry per CDR3 protein results from TCRdb running MiXCR on the 5' RACE reads. Among about 350,000 distinct CDR3 sequences listed, about 20% were seen once. Sequencing used PBMCs or a T cell subset sorted from them (not recorded which). Source of these receptors: a man aged 18 to 30 who had mild COVID-19 (a few samples of this study predate the infection). Cell type and time point are not known.

The table lists this clonotype with a few counts. This sequence joins TRBV2 and TRBJ2-5; 7 nucleotides agree with TRBD1. The germline V gene has CDR1 SNHLY and CDR2 FYNNEI. The CDR3 is 15 amino acids. The junction had 9 bases not matched to a gene; V was cut back by 6 bases and J by 2 bases. This CDR3 is CASSGLRDRQETQYF. In nucleotides, the CDR3 is TGTGCCAGCAGCGGACTCCGGGACAGACAAGAGACCCAGTACTTC. Full variable domain (outside the CDR3, taken from reference TRBV2 and TRBJ2-5): EPEVTQTPSHQVTQMGQEVILRCVPISNHLYFYWYRQILGQKVEFLVSFYNNEISEKSEIFDDQFSVERPDGSNFTLKIRSTKLEDSAMYFCASSGLRDRQETQYFGPGTRLLVL.

This clonotype was seen a few times. CDR3 coding DNA: TGTGCCAGCAGCCCCCGGGACACAACCTACGAGCAGTACTTC. This encodes CASSPRDTTYEQYF. The chain has TRBV6-5 and TRBJ2-7; possibly TRBD1 for D (6 bases). The CDR3 has 14 residues. Trimming stripped 6 bases from V and 2 bases from J, with 14 bases between. Per the germline V gene, CDR1 is MNHEY and CDR2 is SVGAGI.

This clonotype was found a few times. J is TRBJ2-2 and V is TRBV20-1, with 7 positions matching TRBD2. V was clipped by 2 bases and J by 1 base; unmatched bases: 4. The germline CDR1 and CDR2 sequences are DFQATT and SNEGSKA (reference sequence). The CDR3 length is 15 residues. CDR3 in amino acids: CSARSGGGNTGELFF. In nucleotides, the CDR3 is TGCAGTGCTAGATCGGGCGGGGGGAACACCGGGGAGCTGTTTTTT.

The V call is TRBV12-3 or TRBV12-4, the J call TRBJ1-2; weak D call: TRBD1 (5 bases). The CDR3 is 15 residues long. Trimming took off 1 base at V and 5 bases at J, with 14 bases between the two ends. CDR3 protein: CASSLEGTLPYGYTF. CDR3 nucleotides: TGTGCCAGCAGTTTAGAGGGGACCCTACCTTATGGCTACACCTTC.

This clonotype was observed at least ten times. J is TRBJ1-2 and V is TRBV9; D not resolved. Per the germline V gene, CDR1 is SGDLS and CDR2 is YYNGEE. Trimming removed 0 bases at V and 0 bases at J, with 9 bases between. The CDR3 spans 15 residues. CDR3 sequence: CASSVGGPTNYGYTF. Written as DNA, the CDR3 is TGTGCCAGCAGCGTAGGAGGGCCCACTAACTATGGCTACACCTTC.

This clonotype was found a few times. The chain combines TRBV5-4 with TRBJ1-2; D unclear. The germline V and J ends were trimmed by 0 bases and 7 bases, with 10 bases remaining between them. Germline V lookup: CDR1 SGHNT, CDR2 YYREEE (reference sequence). The CDR3 is 13 amino acids. The CDR3 nucleotides are TGTGCCAGCAGCTTGGACCCAAGGTCTGGCTACACCTTC. Residues: CASSLDPRSGYTF.

This chain links TRBV27 with TRBJ2-7; 8 bases are a match to TRBD2. V was clipped by 6 bases and J by 4 bases; unmatched bases: 5. This CDR3 is built from 13 residues. Per the germline V gene, CDR1 is MNHEY and CDR2 is SMNVEV (reference sequence). CDR3 sequence (DNA): TGTGCCAGCAGCCGGGGGGGGCTGTACGAGCAGTACTTC. Translation gives CASSRGGLYEQYF.

The gene calls are TRBV27 and TRBJ1-5; no reliable D call. The CDR3 is 14 residues long. Germline CDR1 is MNHEY and CDR2 is SMNVEV (reference sequence). Trimming took 3 bases from V and 3 from J, leaving 9 bases between them. The CDR3 DNA follows: TGTGCCAGCAGTTTTGGGGTAGCCAATCAGCCCCAGCATTTT. This translates into CASSFGVANQPQHF.

This clonotype has only a few counts. This sequence joins TRBV5-1 and TRBJ1-1; 9 positions agree with TRBD1. Germline-derived CDR1 and CDR2 are SGHRS and YFSETQ. The length of the CDR3 is 15 residues. V shed 3 bases, J shed 4 bases, and the junction held 7 bases outside the gene matches. CDR3 DNA sequence: TGCGCCAGCAGCTCTCGACAGGGGGAGAGCACTGAAGCTTTCTTT. It codes for CASSSRQGESTEAFF. Supplemented by reference TRBV5-1 and TRBJ1-1, the full variable domain reads KAGVTQTPRYLIKTRGQQVTLSCSPISGHRSVSWYQQTPGQGLQFLFEYFSETQRNKGNFPGRFSGRQFSNSRSEMNVSTLELGDSALYLCASSSRQGESTEAFFGQGTRLTVV.

This clonotype has a handful of counts. This CDR3 reads CASSHSGAETQYF. CDR3 DNA sequence: TGTGCCAGCAGTCATAGCGGTGCGGAGACCCAGTACTTC. The V call is TRBV7-2, the J call TRBJ2-5; possible D gene TRBD2, 6 bases. Trimming left V 6 bases short and J 5 bases short, with 13 bases between. CDR3 length: 13 residues. CDR1 SGHTA and CDR2 FQGNSA come from the germline V gene.

This clonotype was counted between two and nine times. The chain joins TRBV6-5 to TRBJ2-7; TRBD2 is a possible D gene (5 bases). CDR1 MNHEY and CDR2 SVGAGI come from the germline V gene. This CDR3 has 12 residues. Trimming cost V 3 bases and J 9 bases, with 12 bases left between them. The CDR3 DNA sequence: TGTGCCAGCAGTTATCGGGGTGGACGGCAGTACGTC. This encodes CASSYRGGRQYV.

The chain's CDR3 is CASSQRTGAGSPLHF. As DNA, the CDR3 is TGCGCCAGCAGCCAACGGACAGGGGCGGGCTCACCCCTCCACTTT. The rearrangement joins TRBV4-1 to TRBJ1-6, with 9 bases aligning to TRBD1. V lost 2 bases to trimming and J lost 10 bases; unmatched junction nucleotides: 6. The germline CDR1 and CDR2 sequences are MGHRA and YSYEKL. This CDR3 spans 15 amino acids.

This clonotype has a count of ten or more. This chain joins TRBV29-1 and TRBJ2-3; tentatively, D is TRBD1 (5 bases). This CDR3 is built from 12 residues. Germline assignment: CDR1 SQVTM and CDR2 ANQGSEA. Trimming pared 6 bases from V and 5 bases from J, leaving 12 bases between. The CDR3 DNA sequence: TGCAGCGTCCGTGTAGGGGTAGATACGCAGTATTTT. Protein product: CSVRVGVDTQYF.

This clonotype has only a few counts. The gene calls are TRBV18 and TRBJ1-2, with D possibly being TRBD1 (5 bases). This CDR3 is 15 amino acids long. The germline V gene has CDR1 KGHSH and CDR2 LQKENI. Trimming removed 2 bases from V and 3 bases from J, with 13 bases in between. The CDR3 nucleotides are TGTGCCAGCTCACCAGGAGCCGGGACGGACTATGGCTACACCTTC. It yields the protein CASSPGAGTDYGYTF.